Sequencing of this T cell receptor (beta chain) was carried out in a study of post-analysis software for immune sequencing data. Study-level information: The disease courses covered relapsing-remitting, secondary progressive and progressive-relapsing multiple sclerosis. Study-wide findings and caveats: Compared against controls, patients with multiple sclerosis displayed significantly lower normalized Chao1 diversity. Five or six TRBV segments, TRBV5-6, TRBV5-1 and TRBV20-1 among them, were found more frequent in patients than controls.

cDNA libraries of TCR beta carried unique molecular identifiers. TCRdb reprocessed the PCR reads via MiXCR and lists one record per CDR3 protein. The data show some 370,000 distinct CDR3 sequences, around 37% seen once. Unmatched junction bases numbered 10, after V lost 3 bases and J lost 2 bases. CDR1 is DFQATT, CDR2 SNEGSKA, per germline (reference sequence). The CDR3 extends over 16 amino acids. Points on this clonotype: Antigen specificity is unknown.

Sequenced material: blood. The sequence derives from a girl between 5 and 17 years old with multiple sclerosis. V gene TRBV20-1 combines with J gene TRBJ1-5, with 7 bases identical to TRBD1. CDR3 sequence reads: CSASRYRGSGNQPQHF. The DNA for the CDR3 is TGCAGTGCTAGCCGATACAGGGGTAGTGGCAATCAGCCCCAGCATTTT.